The rows below give T cell receptor beta chains drawn from one sample of a study of shared clonotypes between healthy human individuals. The method was immunoSEQ multiplex PCR; TCRdb's version includes in-frame clones alone and lacks a portion of them. The sample lists about 2.3 million clones; approximately 90% were seen once. The material sequenced was naive CD4+ T cells from PBMCs. Receptor source: a man younger than 35 in good health. Some clones in this sample may be carry-over from other donors' samples. Each CDR3 is given with its conserved first and last residue. A D gene is named only where the DNA matches it firmly. Size is stated for part of the rows, as once, few or many counts, or as a class when the clone is expanded.

>TRBD2|TRBJ2-3|-|TRBV6-4
CASSRTSGKGTDTQYF
TGTGCCAGCAGTAGGACTAGCGGGAAGGGAACAGATACGCAGTATTTT
>TRBD2|TRBJ2-7|-|TRBV7-2
CASSFSGRSEQYF
TGTGCCAGCAGTTTTAGCGGGAGAAGTGAGCAGTACTTC
>-|TRBJ1-2|-|TRBV9
CASSAQANSNYGYTF
TGTGCCAGCAGCGCACAGGCGAACTCTAACTATGGCTACACCTTC
>TRBD2|TRBJ2-1|-|TRBV6-5
CASSSRLAGSYNEQFF
TGTGCCAGCAGTTCTAGACTAGCGGGAAGCTACAATGAGCAGTTCTTC
>TRBD2|TRBJ2-7|-|TRBV9
CASSPVGTSGSRAYEQYF
TGTGCCAGCAGCCCCGTGGGGACTAGCGGGAGTCGGGCCTACGAGCAGTACTTC
>-|TRBJ1-1|-|TRBV10-1
CASSPTPDSLNTEAFF
TGCGCCAGCAGCCCTACCCCGGACAGCCTGAACACTGAAGCTTTCTTT
>-|TRBJ2-2|-|TRBV2
CASSDRVRRGELFF
TGTGCCAGCAGTGATCGGGTACGTCGCGGGGAGCTGTTTTTT
>-|TRBJ2-3|-|TRBV5-1
CASSSGPTDTQYF
TGCGCCAGCAGCTCGGGACCCACAGATACGCAGTATTTT
>-|TRBJ2-3|-|TRBV6-1
CASSFSITSTDTQYF
TGTGCCAGCAGTTTTTCCATAACTAGCACAGATACGCAGTATTTT
>-|TRBJ2-3|-|TRBV10-3
CAISERETDTQYF
TGTGCCATCAGTGAAAGGGAAACAGATACGCAGTATTTT
>-|TRBJ2-3|-|TRBV28
CASSLGTSTDTQYF
TGTGCCAGCAGTTTAGGGACAAGCACAGATACGCAGTATTTT
>-|TRBJ1-3|-|TRBV9
CASSVDPGPSSGNTIYF
TGTGCCAGCAGCGTAGACCCAGGGCCCAGCTCTGGAAACACCATATATTTT
>TRBD2|TRBJ2-1|-|TRBV2
CASSRTSAEQFF
TGTGCCAGCAGTAGGACTAGCGCTGAGCAGTTCTTC
>-|TRBJ2-1|-|TRBV18
CASSAAGTYNEQFF
TGTGCCAGCTCAGCGGCGGGGACCTACAATGAGCAGTTCTTC
>-|TRBJ2-7|once|TRBV12-5
CASGLLMGDSVEGYYEQYF
TGTGCTAGTGGTTTGCTCATGGGGGACAGCGTGGAGGGATACTACGAGCAGTACTTC
>TRBD2|TRBJ2-3|-|TRBV9
CASRRTSGSVTDTQYF
TGTGCCAGCAGAAGGACTAGCGGGAGTGTCACAGATACGCAGTATTTT
>-|TRBJ2-1|-|TRBV11-1
CASSERQGLEQFF
TGTGCCAGCAGCGAGCGACAGGGACTGGAACAGTTCTTC
>TRBD1|TRBJ2-7|-|TRBV29-1
CSVRAGGPHEQYF
TGCAGCGTTCGGGCAGGGGGCCCCCACGAGCAGTACTTC
>-|TRBJ1-2|-|TRBV18
CASSGRDKGGGYTF
TGTGCCAGCTCAGGCCGGGACAAGGGAGGTGGCTACACCTTC
>TRBD2|TRBJ2-1|-|TRBV15
CATSRAGSASGSYNEQFF
TGTGCCACCAGCAGAGCGGGTTCAGCTAGCGGGTCCTACAATGAGCAGTTCTTC
>TRBD2|TRBJ2-3|-|TRBV7-8
CASSPPRREVATDTQYF
TGTGCCAGCAGCCCCCCTAGGCGGGAGGTTGCCACAGATACGCAGTATTTT
>-|TRBJ1-4|-|TRBV5-5
CASSLWTAGGEKLFF
TGTGCCAGCAGCTTGTGGACAGCCGGGGGTGAAAAACTGTTTTTT
>TRBD1|TRBJ1-4|-|TRBV9
CASSVGQGNEKLFF
TGTGCCAGCAGCGTAGGACAGGGAAATGAAAAACTGTTTTTT
>TRBD2|TRBJ2-1|-|TRBV11-2
CASSSTYTRLAGKEFF
TGTGCCAGCAGCTCGACCTACACTCGACTAGCGGGAAAGGAGTTCTTC
>-|TRBJ2-5|-|TRBV5-1
CASSLGTNKETQYF
TGCGCCAGCAGCTTGGGGACTAATAAAGAGACCCAGTACTTC
>-|TRBJ2-7|few|TRBV7-6
CASSLARGFPYEQYF
TGTGCCAGCAGCTTAGCGCGGGGATTCCCCTACGAGCAGTACTTC
>-|TRBJ1-2|-|TRBV6-1
CASSFWGANYGYTF
TGTGCCAGCAGTTTCTGGGGGGCCAACTATGGCTACACCTTC
>-|TRBJ2-1|-|TRBV4-1
CASSQDLVRGPVEQFF
TGCGCCAGCAGCCAAGATCTGGTCAGGGGTCCAGTTGAGCAGTTCTTC
>TRBD2|TRBJ2-7|-|TRBV11-2
CASSLVLQRDAYEQYF
TGTGCCAGCAGCTTAGTTCTTCAGCGGGATGCCTACGAGCAGTACTTC
>TRBD1|TRBJ2-7|-|TRBV6-1
CASSEVYQGDEQYF
TGTGCCAGCAGTGAAGTTTATCAGGGGGACGAGCAGTACTTC
>-|TRBJ1-1|few|TRBV5-1
CASSPQTTNTEAFF
TGCGCCAGCAGCCCGCAGACAACGAACACTGAAGCTTTCTTT
>TRBD1|TRBJ1-1|-|TRBV5-1
CASSRLTGGNTEAFF
TGCGCCAGCAGCAGACTAACAGGGGGGAACACTGAAGCTTTCTTT
>TRBD1|TRBJ2-7|-|TRBV13
CASSLGQGSSYEQYF
TGTGCCAGCAGCCTCGGACAGGGAAGCTCCTACGAGCAGTACTTC
>-|TRBJ2-6|-|TRBV4-3
CASSQWNGGSGANVLTF
TGCGCCAGCAGCCAGTGGAACGGGGGCTCTGGGGCCAACGTCCTGACTTTC
>TRBD1|TRBJ2-7|-|TRBV10-3
CAISEDREFYEQYF
TGTGCCATCAGTGAGGACAGGGAATTCTACGAGCAGTACTTC
>-|TRBJ1-1|-|TRBV10-3
CAITGALNTEAFF
TGTGCCATCACTGGTGCCCTAAACACTGAAGCTTTCTTT
>-|TRBJ2-4|-|TRBV7-2
CASIPGSSQNIQYF
TGTGCCAGCATCCCCGGGAGTTCCCAAAACATTCAGTACTTC
>-|TRBJ2-7|once|TRBV19
CASSSSDRRSSYEQYF
TGTGCCAGTAGTAGCTCCGACAGGAGGAGCTCCTACGAGCAGTACTTC
>-|TRBJ1-5|-|TRBV7-3
CASSFPCFRQPQHF
TGTGCCAGCAGCTTCCCCTGTTTTAGGCAGCCCCAGCATTTT
>-|TRBJ2-7|-|TRBV30
CAWSGFTGSSYEQYF
TGTGCCTGGAGTGGGTTCACGGGCAGCTCCTACGAGCAGTACTTC
>-|TRBJ1-2|-|TRBV7-3
CASSLVGSERGYTF
TGTGCCAGCAGCTTAGTGGGAAGTGAGCGGGGCTACACCTTC
>TRBD2|TRBJ2-1|-|TRBV5-1
CASTGLAGGQYNEQFF
TGCGCCAGCACAGGCTTAGCGGGGGGGCAATACAATGAGCAGTTCTTC
>TRBD1|TRBJ2-3|-|TRBV5-1
CASSRMPGTGNLRTDTQYF
TGCGCCAGCAGCCGTATGCCCGGGACAGGGAACCTCCGCACAGATACGCAGTATTTT
>TRBD2|TRBJ2-3|-|TRBV7-9
CASSSTSGRRDTQYF
TGTGCCAGCAGCTCGACTAGCGGGAGGAGAGATACGCAGTATTTT
>TRBD1|TRBJ2-6|-|TRBV27
CASSPFGAGGAGANVLTF
TGTGCCAGCAGCCCTTTCGGGGCAGGGGGCGCTGGGGCCAACGTCCTGACTTTC
>-|TRBJ2-3|-|TRBV5-1
CASSRLSGTDTQYF
TGCGCCAGCAGCCGACTATCCGGGACAGATACGCAGTATTTT
>TRBD2|TRBJ2-3|-|TRBV6-7
CASSTWTSGSGDTQYF
TGTGCCAGCAGTACCTGGACTAGCGGGAGCGGGGATACGCAGTATTTT
>-|TRBJ2-2|-|TRBV2
CASSFRGLNTGELFF
TGTGCCAGCAGTTTCCGGGGGCTGAACACCGGGGAGCTGTTTTTT
>-|TRBJ2-2|-|TRBV7-9
CASSLVAGAGELFF
TGTGCCAGCAGCTTAGTTGCCGGGGCCGGGGAGCTGTTTTTT
>-|TRBJ1-3|-|TRBV7-6
CASSLARAYRSGNTIYF
TGTGCCAGCAGCTTAGCCCGGGCGTACCGCTCTGGAAACACCATATATTTT
>-|TRBJ1-1|-|TRBV29-1
CSVYYTRTEAFF
TGCAGCGTTTATTACACCCGGACTGAAGCTTTCTTT
>-|TRBJ2-7|-|TRBV5-8
CASSLGGSSYEQYF
TGTGCCAGCAGCTTGGGGGGCAGCTCCTACGAGCAGTACTTC
>-|TRBJ1-3|-|TRBV27
CASSFRGVGGNTIYF
TGTGCCAGCAGTTTTCGGGGAGTAGGAGGAAACACCATATATTTT
>-|TRBJ2-5|-|TRBV6-6
CASSYRTGKETQYF
TGTGCCAGCAGTTACCGAACAGGGAAGGAGACCCAGTACTTC
>TRBD1|TRBJ1-1|-|TRBV6-1
CASSSMTGETTEAFF
TGTGCCAGCAGCTCTATGACAGGGGAAACGACTGAAGCTTTCTTT
>-|TRBJ1-4|-|TRBV5-5
CASSGGRPTNEKLFF
TGTGCCAGCAGCGGGGGACGGCCAACTAATGAAAAACTGTTTTTT